Given below is one TCR beta chain in context. Some clones are missing from TCRdb's copy, which holds only in-frame ones; the method was immunoSEQ multiplex PCR. The repertoire holds some 130,000 clones, with around 96% as singletons. This sample is drawn from a study of control samples from healthy donors and cancer patients. The V end lost 5 bases, the J end lost 9 bases, and 18 bases lay between the germline ends. The CDR3 totals 14 residues. CDR1 is SGHTS, CDR2 YDEGEE, per germline. The sequencing sample was made of blood. The receptor comes from a man under 40 in good health. The chain employs TRBV5-8 and TRBJ2-1; no definite D call. CDR3 nucleotide sequence: TGTGCCAGCAGACCCCGCACGATTTTGGTTGAGCAGTTCTTC. Its protein is CASRPRTILVEQFF.